Each of the 20 T cell receptor beta chains below was sequenced from the same sample in a study of CD8 T cells in ankylosing spondylitis. TCRdb called the 5' RACE reads again in MiXCR, with one record for every CDR3 protein. Among roughly 220,000 distinct CDR3 sequences listed, 8% to 11% were seen once. The sample consisted of blood, either unsorted or a sorted T cell fraction (not recorded which). These receptors all come from a male donor with ankylosing spondylitis or in good health (not recorded which).

The sample holds a few counts of this clonotype. The V call is TRBV7-3, the J call TRBJ1-6; TRBD1 aligns across 10 bases. Germline-derived CDR1 and CDR2 are SGHTA and FQGTGA. This CDR3 has 16 amino acids. The ends lost 3 bases at V and 6 bases at J; junction bases unmatched: 5. For the CDR3, the DNA is TGTGCCAGCAGCTTCGCGGGACAGGGGATTAATTCACCCCTCCACTTT. Its protein is CASSFAGQGINSPLHF.

The CDR3 region has the DNA TGCAGTCTGGCTGGAGGACAGGGTAATGAAAAACTGTTTTTT. Protein: CSLAGGQGNEKLFF. The chain combines TRBV20-1 with TRBJ1-4, with 8 bases that match TRBD1. The germline V gene encodes CDR1 DFQATT and CDR2 SNEGSKA (reference sequence). The CDR3 length is 14 residues. V shed 8 bases, J shed 4 bases, and the junction held 9 bases outside the gene matches.

The chain recombines TRBV5-1 with TRBJ1-2; no clear D. CDR3 length equals 15 residues. Germline V lookup: CDR1 SGHRS, CDR2 YFSETQ. Trimming removed 1 base at V and 8 bases at J, with 18 bases between. The CDR3 reads CASSLLSTPSGGYTF. The CDR3 DNA reads TGCGCCAGCAGCTTGCTGTCAACCCCTTCGGGCGGCTACACCTTC.

This clonotype has at least ten counts. The V call is TRBV10-3, the J call TRBJ1-1; D might be TRBD1 (5 bases). The ends were cut back, 6 bases at V and 1 base at J, with 12 bases in the middle. From germline, CDR1 is ENHRY and CDR2 SYGVKD. The CDR3 consists of 14 residues. Here the CDR3 reads CAIRKGPQNTEAFF. Here the CDR3 DNA reads TGTGCCATCAGGAAGGGACCGCAGAACACTGAAGCTTTCTTT.

The V and J genes are TRBV5-1 and TRBJ1-1; D is undetermined. The CDR3 spans 15 residues. CDR1 is SGHRS and CDR2 is YFSETQ in the germline V gene. V gave up 5 bases and J gave up 0 bases, with 14 bases separating them. For the CDR3, the DNA is TGCGCCAGCAGTGGCCGTGGTAACATGAACACTGAAGCTTTCTTT. Protein product: CASSGRGNMNTEAFF.

This clonotype was seen repeatedly, ten times or more. The CDR3: CASSLGAGKTMNTEAFF. CDR3 DNA: TGTGCCAGCAGCTTAGGGGCAGGGAAAACGATGAACACTGAAGCTTTCTTT. The V and J genes are TRBV7-8 and TRBJ1-1, with D tentatively TRBD1 (5 bases). Germline values: CDR1 SGHVS, CDR2 FQNEAQ. V was clipped by 1 base and J by 0 bases, with 15 bases between them. The CDR3 runs to 17 residues.

Only a few counts were recorded for this clonotype. The chain combines TRBV5-1 with TRBJ2-7, with 7 bases identical to TRBD2. This CDR3 has 14 residues. The V and J ends lost 3 bases and 6 bases, in that order; junction bases with no gene match: 9. Germline-derived CDR1 and CDR2 are SGHRS and YFSETQ. The CDR3 region has the DNA TGCGCCAGCAGCTCCCGCGGGGGAGGCAGCGAGCAGTACTTC. Encoded protein: CASSSRGGGSEQYF.

This clonotype was found many times. The J gene is TRBJ2-1, the V gene TRBV7-2; 8 nucleotides agree with TRBD2. CDR3 length: 16 amino acids. Germline assignment: CDR1 SGHTA and CDR2 FQGNSA. The junction had 9 bases not matched to a gene; V was cut back by 4 bases and J by 4 bases. The CDR3 loop is CASSSPGGLGYNEQFF. The DNA for the CDR3 is TGTGCCAGCAGCTCACCGGGGGGGTTGGGTTACAATGAGCAGTTCTTC.

This clonotype was detected many times. The rearrangement joins TRBV7-2 to TRBJ2-5; D uncertain. This CDR3 is built from 15 residues. Germline-derived CDR1 and CDR2 are SGHTA and FQGNSA. Trimming cost V 4 bases and J 0 bases, with 12 bases left between them. CDR3 DNA sequence: TGTGCCAGCAGCTCCCTAACTAATTACCAAGAGACCCAGTACTTC. As protein: CASSSLTNYQETQYF.

This clonotype was observed many times. The genes are TRBV5-1 and TRBJ1-1; no definite D call. The CDR3 is made up of 14 amino acids. Germline assignment: CDR1 SGHRS and CDR2 YFSETQ. V was shortened by 0 bases and J by 7 bases, with 13 bases between the two germline ends. CDR3 in amino acids: CASSLAGEEREAFF. The CDR3 DNA is TGCGCCAGCAGCTTGGCGGGTGAGGAGCGTGAAGCTTTCTTT.

This chain uses TRBV12-3 or TRBV12-4 with TRBJ2-5; TRBD2 agrees at 10 bases. The ends lost 2 bases at V and 4 bases at J; junction bases unmatched: 7. CDR3 length equals 16 residues. CDR3 in amino acids: CASSLTAGGLGETQYF. As DNA, the CDR3 is TGTGCCAGCAGTTTAACAGCGGGGGGGCTCGGAGAGACCCAGTACTTC.

The genes are TRBV24-1 and TRBJ2-5; 11 bases are a match to TRBD2. Trimming removed 4 bases from V and 2 bases from J; junction bases left unmatched: 5. CDR1 and CDR2 (germline): KGHDR, SFDVKD. The length of the CDR3 is 16 residues. CDR3 in amino acids: CATSDRLAGIQETQYF. CDR3 bases: TGTGCCACCAGTGACCGACTAGCGGGGATTCAAGAGACCCAGTACTTC.

This clonotype was recorded many times. The gene calls are TRBV5-1 and TRBJ1-1, with D tentatively TRBD1 (5 bases). Per germline, CDR1 SGHRS and CDR2 YFSETQ. The CDR3 runs to 17 residues. Trimming took off 4 bases at V and 0 bases at J, with 19 bases between the two ends. Here the CDR3 DNA reads TGCGCCAGCAGCCGCACGGGTGAGGGGTTAATGAACACTGAAGCTTTCTTT. Translating it yields CASSRTGEGLMNTEAFF. Variable domain in full (rest from reference TRBV5-1 and TRBJ1-1): KAGVTQTPRYLIKTRGQQVTLSCSPISGHRSVSWYQQTPGQGLQFLFEYFSETQRNKGNFPGRFSGRQFSNSRSEMNVSTLELGDSALYLCASSRTGEGLMNTEAFFGQGTRLTVV.

The V call is TRBV25-1, the J call TRBJ1-1; D call uncertain. The V and J ends lost 1 base and 7 bases respectively, with 16 bases between them. From germline, CDR1 is MGHDK and CDR2 SYGVNS. The CDR3 loop spans 15 amino acids. As DNA, the CDR3 is TGTGCCAGCAGTGAATCGTACAGACGACTGGATGAAGCTTTCTTT. This codes for CASSESYRRLDEAFF.

This clonotype showed up many times. The chain combines TRBV12-3 or TRBV12-4 with TRBJ2-5; D perhaps matches TRBD1 (6 bases). V was pared by 8 bases and J by 3 bases, with 13 bases between. The CDR3 loop spans 13 amino acids. CDR3 loop: CASVHGQKETQYF. The CDR3 DNA reads TGTGCCAGCGTACACGGACAGAAAGAGACCCAGTACTTC.

This clonotype occurred many times. This chain connects TRBV10-3 to TRBJ2-5, with 7 bases lining up with TRBD1. Germline CDR1 is ENHRY and CDR2 is SYGVKD. There are 13 residues in the CDR3. The V segment lost 5 bases and the J segment 3 bases; nucleotides outside the gene matches: 3. Here the CDR3 DNA reads TGTGCCATCAGTTCCGGGACAGAAGAGACCCAGTACTTC. It is translated as CAISSGTEETQYF.

V is TRBV12-3 or TRBV12-4 and J is TRBJ1-1; D remains unclear. The CDR3 contains 12 residues. The ends were cut back, 8 bases at V and 11 bases at J, with 18 bases in the middle. CDR3 nucleotides: TGTGCCAGCGGCACAGAGGCCCGAGGGGCTTTCTTT. Protein: CASGTEARGAFF.

This clonotype occurred many times. The chain joins TRBV6-1 to TRBJ2-5, with 7 bases lining up with TRBD2. CDR1 is MNHNS and CDR2 is SASEGT in the germline V gene. J was trimmed by 5 bases and V by 6 bases; bases with no gene match: 15. There are 16 residues in the CDR3. The CDR3: CASSTPDRGTIETQYF. CDR3 in DNA: TGTGCCAGCAGCACCCCCGACCGTGGGACTATCGAGACCCAGTACTTC.

This clonotype was recorded at least ten times. The V and J genes are TRBV15 and TRBJ1-1; possibly TRBD1 for D (5 bases). CDR3 size: 14 residues. The V gene's germline CDR1 is LNHNV and CDR2 YYDKDF (reference sequence). V lost 0 bases, J lost 5 bases, and 10 bases lay in between. CDR3 amino acids: CATSRDVRGTEAFF. CDR3 bases: TGTGCCACCAGCAGAGATGTGAGGGGAACTGAAGCTTTCTTT.

The rearrangement uses TRBV7-9 and TRBJ2-3; TRBD2 aligns across 10 bases. This CDR3 is built from 14 residues. Germline CDR1 is SEHNR and CDR2 is FQNEAQ (reference sequence). The junction had 5 bases not matched to a gene; V was cut back by 6 bases and J by 5 bases. The CDR3 sequence: CASRDGLAEDTQYF. Here the CDR3 DNA reads TGTGCCAGCAGAGACGGACTAGCGGAAGATACGCAGTATTTT.